One TCR beta chain is described in this entry. Antigen unknown. Expressed TCRB transcripts were sequenced after all isolated RNA was converted to cDNA. Measured with immunoSEQ multiplex PCR; TCRdb has only the in-frame clones, and not every one. Of roughly 500,000 clones listed, roughly 11% were seen once; the top ten hold 0.045% to 0.06%. This CDR3 has 15 residues. From germline, CDR1 is LNHNV and CDR2 YYDKDF (reference sequence). The V end was cut by 8 bases, the J end by 0 bases, with 16 bases between. This entry is derived from a study of beta chain features in type 1 diabetes. Findings and limits, study-wide: A definitive answer on HLA type influencing TCRB rearrangement was not reached here.

Sequencing used naive CD4+ T cells from blood. The chain couples TRBV15 to TRBJ1-1, with D uncertain. The sequence came from a woman under 30 in good health. This CDR3 reads CATRLGVTLNTEAFF. In nucleotides, the CDR3 is TGTGCCACCCGGTTAGGCGTAACCTTGAACACTGAAGCTTTCTTT.